This T cell receptor beta chain was sequenced in a study of tumor-infiltrating lymphocytes in oesophageal squamous cell carcinoma. The ends lost 6 bases at V and 2 bases at J; junction bases unmatched: 5. Germline V gives CDR1 MNHNS, CDR2 SASEGT. The CDR3 runs to 15 residues. TCRdb independently ran MiXCR on the PCR reads; one entry per CDR3 protein. Here the sample spans about 16,000 distinct CDR3 sequences, approximately 46% being singletons. This clonotype was counted at least ten times. Material: normal esophageal tissue next to the tumor. The chain combines TRBV6-1 with TRBJ1-3; 9 bases line up with TRBD1. The source is a female donor with esophageal squamous cell carcinoma. The CDR3 DNA sequence: TGTGCCAGCAGAGCCGGGACAGGGACTGGAAACACCATATATTTT. Translation: CASRAGTGTGNTIYF.